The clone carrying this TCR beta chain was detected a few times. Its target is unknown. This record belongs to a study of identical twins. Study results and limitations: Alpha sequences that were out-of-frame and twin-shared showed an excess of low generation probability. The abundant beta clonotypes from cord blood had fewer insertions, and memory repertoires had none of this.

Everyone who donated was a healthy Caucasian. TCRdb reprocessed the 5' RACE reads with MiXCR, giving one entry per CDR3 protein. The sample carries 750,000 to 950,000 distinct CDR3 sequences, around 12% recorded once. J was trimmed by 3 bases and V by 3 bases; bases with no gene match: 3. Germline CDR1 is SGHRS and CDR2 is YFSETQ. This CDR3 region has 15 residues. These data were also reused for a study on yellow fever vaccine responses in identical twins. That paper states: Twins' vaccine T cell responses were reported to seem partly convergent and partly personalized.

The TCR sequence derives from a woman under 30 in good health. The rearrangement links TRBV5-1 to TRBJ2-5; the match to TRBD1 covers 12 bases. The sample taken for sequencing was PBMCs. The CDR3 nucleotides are TGCGCCAGCAGCTCCGGGACAGGGGGCAAAGAGACCCAGTACTTC. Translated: CASSSGTGGKETQYF.